The rows below give T cell receptor beta chains drawn from one sample of a study of patients and donors after allogeneic stem cell transplantation. From the RT-PCR reads, TCRdb called clonotypes with MiXCR, one entry per CDR3 protein. This table has about 150,000 distinct CDR3 sequences, over 30% appearing once. Source material: blood, either unsorted or a sorted T cell fraction (not recorded which). The receptor source for this set is a human donor who was either an allogeneic HSCT recipient or a stem cell or donor lymphocyte infusion donor (not recorded which). It is not recorded whose cells these are; they may come from a transplant donor. The CDR3 runs from the conserved cysteine through the conserved F or W. D genes are given only for firm matches. For some rows the clone size is stated as once, few or many, or as a class when expanded; others skip it.

J	D	V	size	DNA	CDR3
TRBJ1-2	TRBD1	TRBV20-1	-	TGCAGTGCTATCCCAGGGGGCTATGGCTACACCTTC	CSAIPGGYGYTF
TRBJ2-1	TRBD2	TRBV24-1	few	TGTGCCACCAGTGATTGGGCCCCGGGGGGGGAATACAATGAGCAGTTCTTC	CATSDWAPGGEYNEQFF
TRBJ2-3	-	TRBV7-6	-	TGTGCCAGCAGTCCCTGGCGAGAGGGGGGATACACAGATACGCAGTATTTT	CASSPWREGGYTDTQYF
TRBJ2-2	-	TRBV24-1	-	TGTGCCACCAGTGGCAGGACAGCGTCGAACACCGGGGAGCTGTTTTTT	CATSGRTASNTGELFF
TRBJ1-6	TRBD1	TRBV12-3/TRBV12-4	once	TGTGCCAGCAGTTTCGAGGGGGCTCGAAGTTCACCCCTCCACTTT	CASSFEGARSSPLHF
TRBJ1-4	TRBD1	TRBV5-1	-	TGCGCCAGCAGCGTGGGACAGCCAAATGAAAAACTGTTTTTT	CASSVGQPNEKLFF
TRBJ2-3	TRBD1	TRBV29-1	-	TGCACAACCACGGGACAGGGTCCCACAGATACGCAGTATTTT	CTTTGQGPTDTQYF
TRBJ1-1	-	TRBV7-9	-	TGTGCCAGCGGAGATAAGAACACTGAAGCTTTCTTT	CASGDKNTEAFF
TRBJ2-1	TRBD1	TRBV29-1	-	TGCAGCTTCATACCGGACAGGATTCCCTACAATGAGCAGTTCTTC	CSFIPDRIPYNEQFF
TRBJ1-6	-	TRBV20-1	-	TGCAGTGCTAGAGACCGGGCCCTTTCACCCCTCCACTTT	CSARDRALSPLHF
TRBJ2-2	-	TRBV5-6	once	TGTGCCAGCAGCCGGGGGAACACCGGGGAGCTGTTTTTT	CASSRGNTGELFF
TRBJ1-6	-	TRBV12-3/TRBV12-4	-	TGTGCCAGCAGTTTTTGGAGGGATACCCTCCACTTT	CASSFWRDTLHF
TRBJ1-6	TRBD1	TRBV6-4	few	TGTGCCAGCAGTGAACAGGGGCTTAATTCACCCCTCCACTTT	CASSEQGLNSPLHF
TRBJ2-1	-	TRBV4-1	-	TGCGCCAGCAGCCAGCTGGGACTCCTCTCCTACAATGAGCAGTTCTTC	CASSQLGLLSYNEQFF
TRBJ1-2	-	TRBV10-3	-	TGTGCCATCACTCAGGGCGGCTATGGCTACACCTTC	CAITQGGYGYTF
TRBJ1-5	TRBD1	TRBV6-5	few	TGTGCCAGCAGTCGGGACAGGGGGAGCAATCAGCCCCAGCATTTT	CASSRDRGSNQPQHF
TRBJ1-1	-	TRBV5-6	few	TGTGCCAGCAGCTATGACACGGGAGGGGACACTGAAGCTTTCTTT	CASSYDTGGDTEAFF
TRBJ1-2	-	TRBV3-1	-	TGTGCCAGCAGCCCACGGGGAGAGCTCTATGGCTACACCTTC	CASSPRGELYGYTF
TRBJ2-7	-	TRBV12-3/TRBV12-4	-	TGTGCCAGAAGGAGGGGGAGCTCCTACGAGCAGTACTTC	CARRRGSSYEQYF
TRBJ1-5	TRBD1	TRBV28	few	TGTGCCAGCTACGGCGGGACAGGTTTGAAGCCCCAGCATTTT	CASYGGTGLKPQHF
TRBJ1-4	TRBD1	TRBV5-1	-	TGCGCCAGCAGCATCGGACAGGTACCCGAAAAACTGTTTTTT	CASSIGQVPEKLFF
TRBJ1-1	TRBD1	TRBV2	few	TGTGCCAGCAGTTCCTCCGGGACAGGGGACACTGAAGCTTTCTTT	CASSSSGTGDTEAFF
TRBJ2-3	TRBD2	TRBV9	many	TGTGCCAGCAGCTTCGATAGCGGGGGGACCACAGATACGCAGTATTTT	CASSFDSGGTTDTQYF
TRBJ1-2	-	TRBV12-3/TRBV12-4	-	TGTGCCAGCAGTTTTAGGAACCAGGGGCCTTCCACCTTC	CASSFRNQGPSTF
TRBJ2-5	-	TRBV9	-	TGTGCCAGCAGCGCAGGGTACGAGACCCAGTACTTC	CASSAGYETQYF
TRBJ2-2	-	TRBV2	-	TGTGCCAGCAGTGACCGGGAGCTGTTTTTT	CASSDRELFF
TRBJ1-5	-	TRBV2	few	TGTGCCAGCAGTGAACAGCTGGGTAGCAATCAGCCCCAGCATTTT	CASSEQLGSNQPQHF
TRBJ1-5	-	TRBV12-3/TRBV12-4	few	TGTGCCAGCAGTTTCCATCCACTAATACGGAATCTGATCTATAGCAATCAGCCCCAGCATTTT	CASSFHPLIRNLIYSNQPQHF
TRBJ2-3	TRBD1	TRBV7-3	-	TGTGCCAGCAGCCTCCGGACAGGTTTTGACACAGATACGCAGTATTTT	CASSLRTGFDTDTQYF
TRBJ2-3	-	TRBV2	-	TGTGCCAGTTTGGGGCAGCCGACAGATACGCAGTATTTT	CASLGQPTDTQYF
TRBJ1-3	-	TRBV28	few	TGTGCCAGCAGTCCCCGGGAGGCGGGGAACACCATATATTTT	CASSPREAGNTIYF
TRBJ2-5	-	TRBV27	-	TGTGCCAGCAGTTTCGCGGGGCTAGGGACCCAGTACTTC	CASSFAGLGTQYF
TRBJ1-1	-	TRBV5-1	-	TGCGCCAGCAGCTTCCTGACATCTAACACTGAAGCTTTCTTT	CASSFLTSNTEAFF
TRBJ2-5	-	TRBV12-3/TRBV12-4	-	TGTGCCAGCAGCCCCGCCTTGGGGCAAGAGACCCAGTACTTC	CASSPALGQETQYF
TRBJ2-2	-	TRBV7-6	-	TGTGCCAGCAGCTCCGTATTGGGGACCGGGGAGCTGTTTTTT	CASSSVLGTGELFF
TRBJ2-2	-	TRBV10-3	few	TGTGCCATCAGTGCTCTGGTGGGCACCGGGGAGCTGTTTTTT	CAISALVGTGELFF
TRBJ1-2	TRBD1	TRBV29-1	few	TGCAGCGGGGGGACAGGGGATGGCTACACCTTC	CSGGTGDGYTF
TRBJ2-1	TRBD2	TRBV5-1	-	TGCGCCAGCAGAACGGGACTAGCGGGGCTAAGCTCCTACAATGAGCAGTTCTTC	CASRTGLAGLSSYNEQFF
TRBJ1-1	-	TRBV29-1	few	TGCAGCGTTCCGGGGAACACTGAAGCTTTCTTT	CSVPGNTEAFF
TRBJ1-2	-	TRBV4-2	few	TGTGCCAGCACCCACTTTGGAAAGGACTATGGCTACACCTTC	CASTHFGKDYGYTF
TRBJ2-1	-	TRBV9	-	TGTGCCAGCAGCGTAGCGGGGGTCGATGAGCAGTTCTTC	CASSVAGVDEQFF
TRBJ1-2	-	TRBV6-2/TRBV6-3	-	TGTGCCAGCAGTGATCTGACCGATAACTATGGCTACACCTTC	CASSDLTDNYGYTF
TRBJ1-1	-	TRBV12-3/TRBV12-4	-	TGTGCCAGTTCAATAGGGACGGTGAACACTGAAGCTTTCTTT	CASSIGTVNTEAFF
TRBJ2-3	-	TRBV9	-	TGTGCCAGCAGCCCTGTCACAGATACGCAGTATTTT	CASSPVTDTQYF
TRBJ1-1	-	TRBV10-3	-	TGTGCCATCAGTGAGAGTCACAAGAACACTGAAGCTTTCTTT	CAISESHKNTEAFF
TRBJ1-1	-	TRBV12-3/TRBV12-4	-	TGTGCCAGCGGAAGGCCCAGCATGAACACTGAAGCTTTCTTT	CASGRPSMNTEAFF
TRBJ1-5	-	TRBV12-3/TRBV12-4	few	TGTGCCAGCAGTTTAAGACGAGGTGAGGGGAATCAGCCCCAGCATTTT	CASSLRRGEGNQPQHF
TRBJ2-7	TRBD2	TRBV4-3	few	TGCGCCAGCAGCTTCCGGACTAGCGGGGTGACCTACGAGCAGTACTTC	CASSFRTSGVTYEQYF
TRBJ1-6	-	TRBV25-1	many	TGTGCCAGCAGTGAACAACAGGCACTACCATCACCCCTCCACTTT	CASSEQQALPSPLHF
TRBJ1-6	TRBD1	TRBV20-1	few	TGCAGTGCTAGAGTCCTTCTCGACAGGGGTAATTCACCCCTCCACTTT	CSARVLLDRGNSPLHF
TRBJ2-2	-	TRBV5-6	once	TGTGCCAGCAGCTTGTTTCCGGGACATATTGGCTCCGGGGAGCTGTTTTTT	CASSLFPGHIGSGELFF
TRBJ2-5	-	TRBV7-3	-	TGTGCCAGCAGCTTAGGGTCGGGCGTCCAAGAGACCCAGTACTTC	CASSLGSGVQETQYF
TRBJ1-2	-	TRBV7-6	few	TGTGCCATAATCCCGCGACAGGCGAAGAACTATGGCTACACCTTC	CAIIPRQAKNYGYTF
TRBJ1-5	-	TRBV12-3/TRBV12-4	-	TGTGCCAGCAGTTTATCGGGGAACGGCAATCAGCCCCAGCATTTT	CASSLSGNGNQPQHF
TRBJ1-1	-	TRBV6-5	few	TGTGCCAGCAGGAGGGAAGGGGGACCATTGAACACTGAAGCTTTCTTT	CASRREGGPLNTEAFF
TRBJ1-6	TRBD1	TRBV12-3/TRBV12-4	few	TGTGCCAGCAGCCCCGGGACAGTCATTAATTCACCCCTCCACTTT	CASSPGTVINSPLHF
TRBJ1-5	TRBD1	TRBV4-2	-	TGTGCCAGCAGTCCGGACAGGGCGGGGCGGCCCCAGCATTTT	CASSPDRAGRPQHF
TRBJ2-2	-	TRBV5-1	-	TGCGCCAGCAGCTTGGGGGATGACACCGGGGAGCTGTTTTTT	CASSLGDDTGELFF
TRBJ1-5	-	TRBV9	few	TGTGCCAGCAGCGTAGCTGGGGACAATCAGCCCCAGCATTTT	CASSVAGDNQPQHF